The subject of this entry is one T cell receptor beta chain. Its antigen is currently unknown. Looked up from germline, CDR1 is MNHNY and CDR2 is SVGAGI (reference sequence). V was trimmed by 2 bases and J by 5 bases, leaving 18 bases between them. The length of the CDR3 is 16 residues. The sample is drawn from a study of early stage breast cancer tumors. For the study at large: Invasive lobular carcinomas made up about 30% of the 12 ER+/PR+/HER2- tumors.

Notes on the study in general: Chain pairing and CD4, CD8 or FOXP3 expression were not captured.

Sequencing was performed with immunoSEQ multiplex PCR; in TCRdb, only in-frame clones are kept and a portion is missing. The sample holds more than 7,500 clones, about 70% seen once. The source material was normal breast tissue next to the tumor. The sequence came from a person between 60 and 69 years old with breast cancer. This chain uses TRBV6-6 with TRBJ1-2, with no clear D. Here the CDR3 reads CASSYTVIIVGYGYTF. The CDR3 DNA follows: TGTGCCAGCAGTTACACAGTGATAATCGTTGGGTATGGCTACACCTTC.